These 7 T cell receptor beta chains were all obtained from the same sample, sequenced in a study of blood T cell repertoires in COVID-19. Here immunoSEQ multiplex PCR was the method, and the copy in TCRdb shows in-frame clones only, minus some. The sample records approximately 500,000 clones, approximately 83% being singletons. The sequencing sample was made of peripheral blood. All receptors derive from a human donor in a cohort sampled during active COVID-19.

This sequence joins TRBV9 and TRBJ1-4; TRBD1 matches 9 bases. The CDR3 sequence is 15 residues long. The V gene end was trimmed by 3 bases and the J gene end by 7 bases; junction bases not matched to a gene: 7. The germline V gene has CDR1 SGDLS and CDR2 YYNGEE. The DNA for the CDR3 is TGTGCCAGCAGCGCCGGACAGGGGTTGTTTGAAAAACTGTTTTTT. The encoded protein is CASSAGQGLFEKLFF.

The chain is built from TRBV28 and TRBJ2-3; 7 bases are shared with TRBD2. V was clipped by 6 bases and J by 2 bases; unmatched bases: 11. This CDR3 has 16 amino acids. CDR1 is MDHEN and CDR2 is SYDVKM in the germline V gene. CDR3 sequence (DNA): TGTGCCAGCAGCCTTGTAATGGCGGGAGCCACAGATACGCAGTATTTT. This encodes CASSLVMAGATDTQYF.

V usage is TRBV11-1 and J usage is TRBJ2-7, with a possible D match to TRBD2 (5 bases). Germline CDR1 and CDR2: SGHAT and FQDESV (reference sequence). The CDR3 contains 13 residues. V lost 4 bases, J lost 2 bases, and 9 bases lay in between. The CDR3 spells CASSWSGTYEQYF. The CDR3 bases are TGTGCCAGCAGCTGGAGCGGAACCTACGAGCAGTACTTC.

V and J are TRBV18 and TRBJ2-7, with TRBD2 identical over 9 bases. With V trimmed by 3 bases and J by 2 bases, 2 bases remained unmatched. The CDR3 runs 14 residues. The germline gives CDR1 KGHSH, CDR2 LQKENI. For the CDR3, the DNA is TGTGCCAGCTCACCTGCGGGAGGGCCCTACGAGCAGTACTTC. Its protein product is CASSPAGGPYEQYF.

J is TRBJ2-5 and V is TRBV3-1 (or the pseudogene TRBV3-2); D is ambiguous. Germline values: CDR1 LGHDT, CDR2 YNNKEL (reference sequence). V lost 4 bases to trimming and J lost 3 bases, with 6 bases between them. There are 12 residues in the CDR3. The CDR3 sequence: CASSPIEETQYF. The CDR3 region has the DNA TGTGCCAGCAGCCCTATCGAAGAGACCCAGTACTTC.

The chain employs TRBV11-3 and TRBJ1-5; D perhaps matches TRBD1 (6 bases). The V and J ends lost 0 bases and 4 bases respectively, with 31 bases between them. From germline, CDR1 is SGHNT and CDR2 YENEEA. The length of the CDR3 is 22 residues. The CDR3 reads CASSLDGAPPKLTGGLNQPQHF. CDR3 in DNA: TGTGCCAGCAGCTTAGACGGGGCCCCACCTAAACTGACAGGCGGTTTGAATCAGCCCCAGCATTTT.

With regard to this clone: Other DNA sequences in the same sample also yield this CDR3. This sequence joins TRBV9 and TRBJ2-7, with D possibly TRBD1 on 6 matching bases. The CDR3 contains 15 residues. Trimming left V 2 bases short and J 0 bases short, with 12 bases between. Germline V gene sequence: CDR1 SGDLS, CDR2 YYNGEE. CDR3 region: CASSVGATSSYEQYF. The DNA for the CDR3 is TGTGCCAGCAGCGTGGGGGCTACGAGCTCCTACGAGCAGTACTTC.